These T cell receptor beta chains were read from a single sample in a study of chemoradiotherapy in HPV16-positive cancers. Here immunoSEQ multiplex PCR was the method, and the copy in TCRdb shows in-frame clones only, minus some. The sample yields approximately 10,000 clones, around 88% seen once. The starting material was blood, obtained from a patient who underwent chemoradiotherapy. These receptors were obtained from a human donor with HPV-associated anogenital cancer. Both conserved end residues are part of each CDR3. Each record gives: CDR3 DNA, CDR3 protein, V gene, D gene, clone size, J gene. A D gene is named only where the DNA matches it firmly. Clone size is given for some rows only: seen once, a few or many times, or a class if the clone is expanded.

TGCGCCAGCAGCTTGGGTACAGGTAATCGCGGCACCGGGGAGCTGTTTTTT,CASSLGTGNRGTGELFF,TRBV5-1,.,.,TRBJ2-2
TGTGCCAGTAGTATGGGGACAGGGAAAGAGACCCAGTACTTC,CASSMGTGKETQYF,TRBV19,TRBD1,.,TRBJ2-5
TGTGCCAGCAGTCTCCGTCCGCCCTACAATGAGCAGTTCTTC,CASSLRPPYNEQFF,TRBV6-5,.,.,TRBJ2-1
TGCAGCGCTACTACTACATTGTACGAGCAGTACTTC,CSATTTLYEQYF,TRBV29-1,.,.,TRBJ2-7
TGTGCCAGCAGCCGAACATTGAACACTGAAGCTTTCTTT,CASSRTLNTEAFF,TRBV7-2,.,.,TRBJ1-1
TGTGCCAGCAGCTTTGGGACAGGGGGCGGCGAGCAGTACTTC,CASSFGTGGGEQYF,TRBV11-3,TRBD1,.,TRBJ2-7
TGCGCCAGCAGTGAGCGGAGGGAGACAGATACGCAGTATTTT,CASSERRETDTQYF,TRBV10-1,.,.,TRBJ2-3
TGTGCCAGCGGGGATAACTATGGCTACACCTTC,CASGDNYGYTF,TRBV7-6,.,.,TRBJ1-2
TGTGCCAGCAGGGGGAGCTGGGGGACCCAGTACTTC,CASRGSWGTQYF,TRBV6-1,.,.,TRBJ2-5
TGTGCCAGCAGTTTGAGGACAGACTCGAACACCGGGGAGCTGTTTTTT,CASSLRTDSNTGELFF,TRBV27,.,.,TRBJ2-2
TGTGCCAGTAGTAAAGCGGGACAGGGGGCAGCCGGGGAGCTGTTTTTT,CASSKAGQGAAGELFF,TRBV19,TRBD1,.,TRBJ2-2
TGTGCCAGCAGCTTAGACGGGACTTTTACCTACGAGCAGTACTTC,CASSLDGTFTYEQYF,TRBV7-2,.,once,TRBJ2-7
TGCGCCAGCAGCTGGGGGACCACCTCACAAGAGACCCAGTACTTC,CASSWGTTSQETQYF,TRBV5-1,.,.,TRBJ2-5
TGTGCCAGCAGTGACATTGACAGTAGGGGCTACACCTTC,CASSDIDSRGYTF,TRBV6-1,.,.,TRBJ1-2
TGCAGCGTTGAGAGCGACTACAATGAAAAACTGTTTTTT,CSVESDYNEKLFF,TRBV29-1,.,.,TRBJ1-4
TGTGCCAGCAGCGTAGGACTAGCGGGGGGGCCCACCGGGGAGCTGTTTTTT,CASSVGLAGGPTGELFF,TRBV9,TRBD2,.,TRBJ2-2
TGTGCCAGCTCACCTCGGACAAGGGGTAGGGCCGACACTGAAGCTTTCTTT,CASSPRTRGRADTEAFF,TRBV18,.,.,TRBJ1-1
TGTGCCAGCAGCCGGACGGACAACCAGTACTTC,CASSRTDNQYF,TRBV7-9,.,.,TRBJ2-5
TGTGCCACCAGCCAGGCCCTAGGGTTTGGCTACACCTTC,CATSQALGFGYTF,TRBV15,.,.,TRBJ1-2
TGTGCCGCAAATCGGGGTTTCGAAAAACTGTTTTTT,CAANRGFEKLFF,TRBV6-1,.,.,TRBJ1-4
TGCGCCAGCAGGGTGGGGGACCCAGGGAGCGAGCAGTACTTC,CASRVGDPGSEQYF,TRBV5-1,.,.,TRBJ2-7
TGTGCCAGCAGCGTTCCGTCCGGGGGAGCAGATACGCAGTATTTT,CASSVPSGGADTQYF,TRBV9,.,.,TRBJ2-3
TGTGCCAGCAGCATGGAGGACAGGGGTTACAATGAGCAGTTCTTC,CASSMEDRGYNEQFF,TRBV5-5,TRBD1,.,TRBJ2-1
TGTGCCAGCTCACCAACCGGACAGGGGGCGTATGGCTACACCTTC,CASSPTGQGAYGYTF,TRBV18,TRBD1,once,TRBJ1-2
TGCAGTGCTGGGACAGGGGATAAGTACACCTTC,CSAGTGDKYTF,TRBV20-1,TRBD1,.,TRBJ1-2
TGTGCCAGCAGCTTGGATGGCGAAGCTTTCTTT,CASSLDGEAFF,TRBV5-4,.,.,TRBJ1-1
TGTGCCTGGAGTGTAAGGGCAGGGGTTAGGTACGAGCAGTACTTC,CAWSVRAGVRYEQYF,TRBV30,.,.,TRBJ2-7
TGTGCCAGTAGGCGGGTTGCGGGGGCCCGAGCAGATACGCAGTATTTT,CASRRVAGARADTQYF,TRBV19,.,.,TRBJ2-3
TGTGCCAGCAGCCCGGGCAGGCCGAACACTGAAGCTTTCTTT,CASSPGRPNTEAFF,TRBV7-9,.,.,TRBJ1-1
TGCGCCAGCAGCACCAAAGGAGGTAGCAATCAGCCCCAGCATTTT,CASSTKGGSNQPQHF,TRBV5-1,.,.,TRBJ1-5
TGTGCCAGCGGCTTCCCGGAACTCTACAATGAGCAGTTCTTC,CASGFPELYNEQFF,TRBV7-9,.,.,TRBJ2-1
TGCAGTGCTAGAGATTATGAAAAACTGTTTTTT,CSARDYEKLFF,TRBV20-1,.,.,TRBJ1-4
TGCGCCAGCAGCCCGACTGCAACTAATGAAAAACTGTTTTTT,CASSPTATNEKLFF,TRBV5-1,.,.,TRBJ1-4
TGTGCCAGCTCACCACCGATGAATTCCTACGAGCAGTACTTC,CASSPPMNSYEQYF,TRBV18,.,.,TRBJ2-7
TGCGCCAGCAGCCTCGGACAGGGGACGGGGGAGCTGTTTTTT,CASSLGQGTGELFF,TRBV5-1,TRBD1,.,TRBJ2-2
TGTGCCGGGGGGAGAGAATATAATTCACCCCTCCACTTT,CAGGREYNSPLHF,TRBV30,.,.,TRBJ1-6
TGTGCCAGCAGTTGGGGATTGAACACTGAAGCTTTCTTT,CASSWGLNTEAFF,TRBV6-6,.,.,TRBJ1-1
TGTGCCAGCAGCGTAGCGGCGGGGGGGCCCACAGATACGCAGTATTTT,CASSVAAGGPTDTQYF,TRBV9,TRBD2,.,TRBJ2-3
TGTGCCAGCAGCCGGGATCAAGAGACCCAGTACTTC,CASSRDQETQYF,TRBV6-6,.,.,TRBJ2-5
TGCGCCAGCAGCGAGGGACTAGCGGGGGAGGTGGATACGCAGTATTTT,CASSEGLAGEVDTQYF,TRBV5-1,TRBD2,.,TRBJ2-3
TGTGCCATCAGTGAGACCAGGGCCCTTAGGTTGATGGGTGGCTACACCTTC,CAISETRALRLMGGYTF,TRBV10-3,.,.,TRBJ1-2
TGTGCCAGCAGCCCCCTTGGTGCGACAGGGGGAAGCTCCTATAATTCACCCCTCCACTTT,CASSPLGATGGSSYNSPLHF,TRBV16,TRBD1,.,TRBJ1-6
TGTGCCAGCTCTCCCGATCCCCTCTATGGCTACACCTTC,CASSPDPLYGYTF,TRBV18,.,once,TRBJ1-2
TGTGCCAGCAGTGAGAACAGGGGGCGGTCGGAGACCCAGTACTTC,CASSENRGRSETQYF,TRBV6-1,TRBD1,.,TRBJ2-5
TGTGCCAGTAGTGGAGAGGTGAGAAGCACAGATACGCAGTATTTT,CASSGEVRSTDTQYF,TRBV19,.,.,TRBJ2-3
TGTGCCAGCAGCCAAGATCTTCTTCCAGGGTCTGAAGCTTTCTTT,CASSQDLLPGSEAFF,TRBV14,.,.,TRBJ1-1
TGTGCCAGTAGTCCGGGACGAGGGCGTAGCAATCAGCCCCAGCATTTT,CASSPGRGRSNQPQHF,TRBV19,.,.,TRBJ1-5